The T cell receptor beta chain described here comes from a study of OX40 agonist ivuxolimab in advanced cancers. The overall study: Patients received ivuxolimab, an agonistic anti-OX40 (CD134) antibody.

V gave up 8 bases and J gave up 2 bases; unmatched junction bases: 9. The CDR3 loop spans 15 amino acids. Germline-derived CDR1 and CDR2 are MNHNS and SASEGT. Generated by immunoSEQ multiplex PCR, the TCRdb table keeps only in-frame clones and is missing some. Among 45,000 to 70,000 clones listed, 88% were seen once. The chain employs TRBV6-1 and TRBJ1-5; 7 bases match TRBD1. Sequences were derived from CD4+ or CD8+ T cells sorted from blood, sampled in a trial of the OX40 agonist ivuxolimab. The clonotype was recovered from an adult with an advanced solid tumor such as melanoma, head and neck, liver or kidney cancer. CDR3 sequence reads: CASGSRQGGNQPQHF. CDR3 nucleotide sequence: TGTGCCAGCGGATCCAGACAGGGAGGCAATCAGCCCCAGCATTTT.